Listed below are T cell receptor beta chains from one sample, sequenced in a study of shared clonotypes between healthy human individuals. Using immunoSEQ multiplex PCR, the repertoire was profiled, and TCRdb retains in-frame clones only, with some absent. The sample gives over 2,000,000 clones, 80% to 95% of which show up once; about 1.7% is in the top ten. Sequenced material: naive CD8+ T cells from PBMCs. These receptors were obtained from a man between 18 and 35 years old in good health. Some clones in this sample may be carry-over from other donors' samples. CDR3s include the opening cysteine and the closing phenylalanine or tryptophan. D genes are given only for firm matches. Size tells how often a clone was seen (once, few, many) or the class of an expanded clone, and some rows leave it out.

J gene: TRBJ2-1
clone size: .
D gene: TRBD2
V gene: TRBV25-1
CDR3 protein: CASSEMAGGVNNEQFF
CDR3 DNA: TGTGCCAGCAGTGAGATGGCGGGGGGTGTGAACAATGAGCAGTTCTTC

J gene: TRBJ1-2
clone size: .
D gene: .
V gene: TRBV6-1
CDR3 protein: CASSEPREGAWTYGYTF
CDR3 DNA: TGTGCCAGCAGTGAACCCCGGGAAGGGGCGTGGACCTATGGCTACACCTTC

J gene: TRBJ2-1
clone size: once
D gene: .
V gene: TRBV5-6
CDR3 protein: CASSFRGSGGPYNEQFF
CDR3 DNA: TGTGCCAGCAGTTTCAGGGGGTCGGGAGGTCCCTACAATGAGCAGTTCTTC

J gene: TRBJ1-1
clone size: once
D gene: .
V gene: TRBV11-2
CDR3 protein: CATIPVGDTEAFF
CDR3 DNA: TGTGCCACCATACCTGTAGGGGACACTGAAGCTTTCTTT

J gene: TRBJ1-2
clone size: .
D gene: TRBD1
V gene: TRBV30
CDR3 protein: CAWGTGANYGYTF
CDR3 DNA: TGTGCCTGGGGGACAGGGGCTAACTATGGCTACACCTTC

J gene: TRBJ2-3
clone size: once
D gene: .
V gene: TRBV28
CDR3 protein: CASRRAHRVASTDTQYF
CDR3 DNA: TGTGCCAGCAGACGCGCGCACAGGGTAGCTTCCACAGATACGCAGTATTTT

J gene: TRBJ2-7
clone size: .
D gene: .
V gene: TRBV14
CDR3 protein: CASSQEGSYYEQYF
CDR3 DNA: TGTGCCAGCAGCCAAGAGGGCTCCTACTACGAGCAGTACTTC

J gene: TRBJ2-7
clone size: .
D gene: .
V gene: TRBV27
CDR3 protein: CASSPYGTSFSYEQYF
CDR3 DNA: TGTGCCAGCAGTCCATACGGGACCTCATTTTCCTACGAGCAGTACTTC

J gene: TRBJ2-7
clone size: .
D gene: .
V gene: TRBV4-3
CDR3 protein: CASSQWWNSPYEQYF
CDR3 DNA: TGCGCCAGCAGTCAATGGTGGAACTCGCCCTACGAGCAGTACTTC

J gene: TRBJ2-2
clone size: .
D gene: .
V gene: TRBV9
CDR3 protein: CASRQPNTGELFF
CDR3 DNA: TGTGCCAGCAGACAGCCGAACACCGGGGAGCTGTTTTTT

J gene: TRBJ1-5
clone size: .
D gene: .
V gene: TRBV21-1
CDR3 protein: CASSKRSGGGGHYSNQPQHF
CDR3 DNA: TGTGCCAGCAGCAAACGCAGTGGAGGTGGGGGACATTATAGCAATCAGCCCCAGCATTTT

J gene: TRBJ2-7
clone size: .
D gene: .
V gene: TRBV28
CDR3 protein: CASSLLVTYEQYF
CDR3 DNA: TGTGCCAGCAGTTTACTCGTCACATACGAACAGTACTTC

J gene: TRBJ1-5
clone size: .
D gene: .
V gene: TRBV27
CDR3 protein: CASSFEGSNQPQHF
CDR3 DNA: TGTGCCAGCAGTTTTGAGGGTAGCAATCAGCCCCAGCATTTT

J gene: TRBJ2-2
clone size: .
D gene: TRBD2
V gene: TRBV6-5
CDR3 protein: CASSSGLANTGELFF
CDR3 DNA: TGTGCCAGCAGTTCGGGACTAGCAAACACCGGGGAGCTGTTTTTT

J gene: TRBJ1-2
clone size: .
D gene: TRBD1
V gene: TRBV7-2
CDR3 protein: CASSLEQGLGYYGYTF
CDR3 DNA: TGTGCCAGCAGCTTAGAACAGGGGTTGGGCTACTATGGCTACACCTTC

J gene: TRBJ1-2
clone size: .
D gene: .
V gene: TRBV11-2
CDR3 protein: CASSLDLVLPYGYTF
CDR3 DNA: TGTGCCAGCAGCTTAGATTTGGTCCTCCCCTATGGCTACACCTTC

J gene: TRBJ2-1
clone size: .
D gene: .
V gene: TRBV9
CDR3 protein: CASSPSGTNEQFF
CDR3 DNA: TGTGCCAGCAGCCCGTCGGGTACCAATGAGCAGTTCTTC

J gene: TRBJ2-1
clone size: .
D gene: .
V gene: TRBV14
CDR3 protein: CASSQRQDPVAYNEQFF
CDR3 DNA: TGTGCCAGCAGCCAGAGACAGGACCCGGTGGCCTACAATGAGCAGTTCTTC

J gene: TRBJ2-7
clone size: .
D gene: .
V gene: TRBV4-2
CDR3 protein: CASSQGKGSSYEQYF
CDR3 DNA: TGTGCCAGCAGCCAAGGGAAGGGAAGCTCCTACGAGCAGTACTTC

J gene: TRBJ2-7
clone size: .
D gene: TRBD1
V gene: TRBV19
CDR3 protein: CASSSPRGQSYEQYF
CDR3 DNA: TGTGCCAGTAGTAGCCCGAGGGGGCAATCCTACGAGCAGTACTTC

J gene: TRBJ1-1
clone size: .
D gene: TRBD1
V gene: TRBV19
CDR3 protein: CASSMGTGTEAFF
CDR3 DNA: TGTGCCAGTAGTATGGGGACAGGGACTGAAGCTTTCTTT

J gene: TRBJ2-5
clone size: once
D gene: TRBD2
V gene: TRBV5-1
CDR3 protein: CASSPPTSGYGMETQYF
CDR3 DNA: TGCGCCAGCAGCCCACCGACTAGCGGGTACGGGATGGAGACCCAGTACTTC

J gene: TRBJ1-4
clone size: .
D gene: .
V gene: TRBV9
CDR3 protein: CASSVGGRDEKLFF
CDR3 DNA: TGTGCCAGCAGCGTCGGGGGGCGAGATGAAAAACTGTTTTTT

J gene: TRBJ2-1
clone size: .
D gene: .
V gene: TRBV7-9
CDR3 protein: CASSLRGSYNEQFF
CDR3 DNA: TGTGCCAGCAGCTTGCGGGGTTCCTACAATGAGCAGTTCTTC

J gene: TRBJ2-1
clone size: .
D gene: TRBD2
V gene: TRBV4-1
CDR3 protein: CASSQGALAGSNEQFF
CDR3 DNA: TGCGCCAGCAGCCAAGGGGCACTAGCGGGAAGCAATGAGCAGTTCTTC

J gene: TRBJ1-3
clone size: .
D gene: .
V gene: TRBV5-5
CDR3 protein: CASSFPRAGMNSGNTIYF
CDR3 DNA: TGTGCCAGCAGCTTCCCCAGGGCGGGGATGAACTCTGGAAACACCATATATTTT

J gene: TRBJ1-3
clone size: .
D gene: .
V gene: TRBV6-5
CDR3 protein: CASSFGTGNTIYF
CDR3 DNA: TGTGCCAGCAGTTTCGGGACTGGAAACACCATATATTTT